This T cell receptor (beta chain) originates from a study of metastatic and nonmetastatic thyroid tumors. In the study overall: Repertoires from blood and tumor or nodule tissue of malignant and benign thyroid patients were compared.

Original handling: The distant-metastasis classifier for papillary thyroid cancer was built from CDR3 differences across clinicopathological groups. Via MiXCR, TCRdb re-called the PCR reads. The V and J calls were determined by TCRdb, not by the authors. This sample has around 20,000 clones, with 20% to 25% found just once. Germline-derived CDR1 and CDR2 are DFQATT and SNEGSKA (reference sequence). Trimming took 0 bases from V and 7 from J; bases not matched to a gene: 12. CDR3 length equals 15 residues. Before thyroid surgery, none of the patients had received any treatment. V and J are TRBV20-1 and TRBJ2-7; 7 bases match TRBD2. Input material: tumor tissue. The source is a female donor with papillary thyroid cancer or a benign thyroid nodule (not recorded which). Some clones in this sample may be carry-over from other donors' samples. DNA for the CDR3: TGCAGTGCTAGAGATGGGGAGGGAGGGCCTTATGAGCAGTACTTC. The encoded protein is CSARDGEGGPYEQYF.